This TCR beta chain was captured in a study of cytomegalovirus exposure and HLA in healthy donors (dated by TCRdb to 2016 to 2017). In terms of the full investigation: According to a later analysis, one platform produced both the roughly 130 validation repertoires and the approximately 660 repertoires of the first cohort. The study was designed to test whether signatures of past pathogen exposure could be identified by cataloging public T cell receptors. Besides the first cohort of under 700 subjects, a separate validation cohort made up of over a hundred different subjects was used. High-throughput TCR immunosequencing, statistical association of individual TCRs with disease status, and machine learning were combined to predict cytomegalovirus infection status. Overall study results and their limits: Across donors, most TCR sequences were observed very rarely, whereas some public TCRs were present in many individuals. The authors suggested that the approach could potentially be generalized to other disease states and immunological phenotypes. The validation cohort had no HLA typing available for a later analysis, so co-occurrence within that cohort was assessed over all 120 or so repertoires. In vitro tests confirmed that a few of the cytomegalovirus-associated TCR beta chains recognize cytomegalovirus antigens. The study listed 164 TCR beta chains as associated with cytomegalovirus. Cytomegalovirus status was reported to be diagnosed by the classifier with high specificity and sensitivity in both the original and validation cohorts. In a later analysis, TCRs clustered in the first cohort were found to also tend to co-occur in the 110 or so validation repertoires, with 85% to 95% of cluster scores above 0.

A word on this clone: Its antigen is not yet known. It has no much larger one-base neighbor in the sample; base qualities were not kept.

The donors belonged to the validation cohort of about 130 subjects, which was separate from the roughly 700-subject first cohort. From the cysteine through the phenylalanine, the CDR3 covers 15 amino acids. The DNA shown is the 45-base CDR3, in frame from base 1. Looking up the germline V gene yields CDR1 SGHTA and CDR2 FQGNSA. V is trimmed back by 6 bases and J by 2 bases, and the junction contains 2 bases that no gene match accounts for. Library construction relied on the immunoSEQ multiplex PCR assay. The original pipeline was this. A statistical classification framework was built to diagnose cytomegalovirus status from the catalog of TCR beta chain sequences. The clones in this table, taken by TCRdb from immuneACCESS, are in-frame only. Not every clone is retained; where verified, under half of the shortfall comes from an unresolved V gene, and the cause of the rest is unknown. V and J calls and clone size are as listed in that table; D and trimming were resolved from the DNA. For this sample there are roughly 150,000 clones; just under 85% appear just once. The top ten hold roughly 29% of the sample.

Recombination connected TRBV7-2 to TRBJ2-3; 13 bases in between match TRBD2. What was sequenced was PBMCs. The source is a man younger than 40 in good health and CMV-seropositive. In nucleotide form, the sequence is TGTGCCAGCAGAGGGACTAGCGGGATCACAGATACGCAGTATTTT. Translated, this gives CASRGTSGITDTQYF.